These 2 T cell receptor beta chains came from one sample sequenced in a study of tumor-infiltrating lymphocytes in primary liver carcinoma. Co-extraction of both nucleic acids (RNA and DNA) used roughly 19-33 mg of unsorted bulk tissue. Priming with a constant-region primer yielded TCR beta cDNA from 450 to 550 ng total RNA. Libraries of TCR beta came from three nested multiplex PCR rounds with slightly modified ARM-PCR. The study ran its first two PCR rounds for approximately 11 cycles each, using TRBV1-TRBV30 forward primers and a C-beta reverse primer. TCRdb passed the multiplex PCR reads through MiXCR, listing each CDR3 protein once. The sample comprises about 22,000 distinct CDR3 sequences, roughly 79% of which are singletons, and approximately 40% rests with the top ten. The sequenced sample consisted of liver tumor tissue from sampling region 1. Subset given: tumor region T1, superior pole. These receptors were collected from a woman in her twenties or thirties with primary liver carcinoma and hepatitis B virus infection.

This clonotype was detected only once. One junction end does not reproduce the germline sequence, and a read error may be involved. The chain joins TRBV28 to TRBJ1-6, with D possibly matching TRBD1 (6 bases). From germline, CDR1 is MDHEN and CDR2 SYDVKM. There are 15 residues in the CDR3. As DNA, the CDR3 is TGTGCCAGCGGTTTCTTGGACAGATCAAATTCACCCCTCCACTTT. It yields the protein CASGFLDRSNSPLHF.

This clonotype showed up just once. Germline is not matched at one junction end, which may reflect a read error. This chain links TRBV7-9 with TRBJ2-7; TRBD1 matches 7 bases. CDR3 length equals 14 residues. Germline CDR1 and CDR2: SEHNR and FQNEAQ (reference sequence). CDR3 region: CASGQTGQLVEQNF. The CDR3 DNA follows: TGTGCCAGCGGCCAAACGGGACAGCTGGTCGAGCAGAACTTC.